The 3 T cell receptor beta chains below all came from one sample that was sequenced in a study of blood T cell repertoires in COVID-19. Sequenced by immunoSEQ multiplex PCR; TCRdb stores in-frame clones only, minus some. The sample includes about 250,000 clones, around 90% of them seen just once. Sequenced input: peripheral blood. These TCRs come from a woman in her forties who had recovered from COVID-19.

The CDR3: CSVEQEYEQYF. CDR3 in DNA: TGCAGCGTTGAGCAGGAATACGAGCAGTACTTC. V usage is TRBV29-1 and J usage is TRBJ2-7; D not resolved. Germline V gene data show CDR1 as SQVTM and CDR2 as ANQGSEA. Trimming cost V 3 bases and J 4 bases, with 7 bases left between them. The CDR3 sequence is 11 residues long.

This clone has a handful of counts. The chain has TRBV6-1 and TRBJ2-6; 8 bases fit TRBD1. J gave up 2 bases and V 6 bases, and 0 bases lay outside the gene matches. The germline CDR1 and CDR2 sequences are MNHNS and SASEGT. There are 14 residues in the CDR3. CDR3 amino acids: CASRQGAGANVLTF. CDR3 coding DNA: TGTGCCAGCAGACAGGGGGCTGGGGCCAACGTCCTGACTTTC.

V gene TRBV15 combines with J gene TRBJ2-3; D is perhaps TRBD1 (6 bases). V lost 5 bases to trimming and J lost 2 bases, with 17 bases between them. This CDR3 is built from 16 residues. Germline V gives CDR1 LNHNV, CDR2 YYDKDF (reference sequence). CDR3: CATSVNWDTFTDTQYF. The CDR3 DNA follows: TGTGCCACCAGCGTGAACTGGGACACCTTCACAGATACGCAGTATTTT.